This record covers a single TCR beta chain. This clonotype was seen many times. Its antigen remains unidentified. No much larger clonotype is one base removed from it; base qualities were not supplied. This specimen belongs to a study of blood T cells in healthy people across ages (dated by TCRdb to the mid-2010s). A note on the overall study: In model experiments, template switching captured about one uniquely barcoded TCR beta cDNA molecule for every two T cells. To track age-related changes in TCR beta repertoire diversity, the study relied on deep sequencing normalized with unique cDNA molecular identifiers. Donors were grouped into four age groups: young (average about 15 years), middle-aged (about 38), aged (roughly 62) and long-lived (approximately 81). To avoid experimental bias, donors of different ages were distributed randomly across sequencing lanes. Using the same blood draw, the study looked at two additional independent replicas of 1 million unique cDNA reads for two donors, one aged 18 to 30 and the other aged 80 or older.

The library was built by means of 5' RACE. The sequencing machine was an Illumina HiSeq 2500. A second PCR of about 6 to 11 cycles was performed with a sample-barcoded 5' primer and a J-beta primer mix. A template-switch 5' adaptor carrying 12 random nucleotides introduced a unique molecular identifier onto each TCR beta cDNA molecule. Each sample yielded at least 2.5 million CDR3-containing paired-end reads. The Mint cDNA synthesis kit, primed by a TRBC-specific oligonucleotide, was used to synthesize first-strand cDNA from all RNA. All cDNA was treated with uracil-DNA glycosylase and then went through a first 18-cycle PCR with the universal primers M1SS and BC2_uni_R. The paper's data handling went like this. For normalization, 1 million high-quality reads were randomly selected from each sample, with every read carrying a distinct molecular identifier. Instead of being binned into consensus sequences, reads with shared molecular identifiers were discarded. MiTCR, run with a Q25 quality threshold and the strictest error-elimination algorithm, handled CDR3 identification, clonotype clustering and error correction. Lower-bound total TCR beta diversity was estimated with a nonparametric unseen species model using Euler transformation. Using fastp at Q25 and MiXCR, TCRdb reprocessed the public reads and kept productive beta chains. Each CDR3 protein gets just one entry, which takes the most common genes and DNA from the rows behind it. TCRdb, rather than the study authors, made the V and J calls. The sample yields approximately 800,000 distinct CDR3 sequences; around 34% were counted once. Clones ranked in the top ten supply roughly 13% of the sample.

V is cut back by 2 bases and J by 5 bases, with 5 bases in the junction unmatched. Taken from cysteine to phenylalanine, the CDR3 has 15 residues. Of all the DNA, just the CDR3 is kept, 45 bases in frame from base 1. Based on the germline V gene, the CDR1 and CDR2 sequences are SGHTA and FQGNSA. The paper's findings and limits, for the study overall: The CMV infection status of donors was not known, potentially confounding age-related changes in expanded clonotypes. Since profiling was done on bulk unsorted PBMCs, naive and antigen-experienced compartments could not be conclusively compared. Total diversity estimates from one million sequenced T cells were considered lower bounds and underestimates. Compared with the aged group, more naive CD4+ T cells, fewer expanded clones and increased TCR diversity were shown by the long-lived group, suggesting age selection. As age increased, observed TCR beta diversity per million T cells dropped in a roughly linear way, and a significant reduction was already evident by age about 40. The percentage of naive T cells measured by flow cytometry correlated strongly with observed TCR beta diversity.

Donors were 35 to 40 systemically healthy Caucasian individuals from Russia aged roughly 6 to 90 years. Each donor gave roughly 9.5 milliliters of peripheral blood, collected into EDTA-treated Vacutainer tubes. Ficoll-Paque density-gradient centrifugation was used to isolate PBMCs, with at least 6 million per sample. Trizol reagent was used to extract total RNA from PBMCs, with at least 5 micrograms per sample. Naive CD45RAhigh/CD27high T cell percentages were measured by flow cytometry on a PBMC aliquot from every donor. The chain couples TRBV7-2 to TRBJ2-4; TRBD2 fits 8 bases in the junction. The source material was blood. The clonotype originates from a man between 18 and 35 years old in good health. The CDR3 region reads CASSLSAGGQNIQYF. The bases read TGTGCCAGCAGCTTAAGCGCGGGGGGTCAAAACATTCAGTACTTC.